This is a list of T cell receptor beta chains from one sample in a study of blood T cell repertoires in COVID-19. Clones were sequenced by immunoSEQ multiplex PCR, and TCRdb holds only the in-frame ones, with some missing. The sample contains 25,000 to 35,000 clones, over 90% of which appear only once. What was sequenced was peripheral blood. The receptors were sampled from a human donor in a cohort sampled during active COVID-19. Each CDR3 is given with its conserved first and last residue. A D gene is named only where the DNA matches it firmly. Expanded clones get a size class; other rows say once, few or many, or leave the size out.

NA	NA	TRBV6-2/TRBV6-3	TRBJ2-3	CASSYNFRRGQTDTQYF	TGTGCCAGCAGTTACAATTTTCGCAGGGGCCAAACAGATACGCAGTATTTT
NA	NA	TRBV6-2/TRBV6-3	TRBJ2-6	CASSNSLFTSKANVLTF	TGTGCCAGCAGTAACAGTCTTTTTACCTCTAAGGCCAACGTCCTGACTTTC
NA	NA	TRBV19	TRBJ1-4	CASSISELGEKLFF	TGTGCCAGTAGTATCTCGGAGCTGGGTGAAAAACTGTTTTTT
TRBD2	once	TRBV18	TRBJ2-7	CASSQVDSGRYEQYF	TGTGCCAGCTCACAGGTGGACAGCGGGAGATACGAGCAGTACTTC
TRBD2	NA	TRBV15	TRBJ2-1	CATSRTSGRVQFF	TGTGCCACCAGCAGAACTAGCGGGCGCGTGCAGTTCTTC
TRBD1	NA	TRBV13	TRBJ1-4	CASSSRRQGLREKLFF	TGTGCCAGCAGCTCGCGCCGACAGGGTTTAAGAGAAAAACTGTTTTTT
TRBD2	NA	TRBV7-8	TRBJ2-7	CASSRTTGTSTHEQYF	TGTGCCAGCAGCCGCACTACCGGGACTAGCACCCACGAGCAGTACTTC
TRBD1	once	TRBV2	TRBJ2-2	CASSDGQGNTGELFF	TGTGCCAGCAGTGATGGACAGGGGAACACCGGGGAGCTGTTTTTT
TRBD1	NA	TRBV6-6	TRBJ2-5	CASTPGQGDRTQYF	TGTGCCAGCACACCGGGACAGGGGGACCGGACCCAGTACTTC
TRBD1	once	TRBV6-2/TRBV6-3	TRBJ2-5	CASSDRGQTQYF	TGTGCCAGCAGTGACAGGGGTCAGACCCAGTACTTC
NA	few	TRBV6-6	TRBJ1-5	CASSYSKAGSNQPQHF	TGTGCCAGCAGTTACTCGAAGGCGGGCAGCAATCAGCCCCAGCATTTT
NA	NA	TRBV6-5	TRBJ2-7	CASSPDGGREQYF	TGTGCCAGCAGCCCGGACGGTGGGAGAGAGCAGTACTTC
NA	NA	TRBV19	TRBJ2-3	CASKSGWTDTQYF	TGTGCCAGTAAAAGCGGGTGGACAGATACGCAGTATTTT
TRBD1	once	TRBV19	TRBJ1-1	CASTTTGLNTEAFF	TGTGCCAGTACCACGACAGGGCTGAACACTGAAGCTTTCTTT
NA	NA	TRBV5-1	TRBJ1-2	CASSPGGRRSSDPWDYGYTF	TGCGCCAGCAGCCCGGGAGGGAGGAGGAGTTCGGACCCTTGGGACTATGGCTACACCTTC
TRBD2	NA	TRBV7-8	TRBJ2-1	CASSLGAGPYNEQFF	TGTGCCAGCAGCTTAGGAGCGGGGCCTTACAATGAGCAGTTCTTC
NA	NA	TRBV28	TRBJ1-1	CASRKQGSSEAFF	TGTGCCAGCAGGAAACAGGGAAGCTCTGAAGCTTTCTTT